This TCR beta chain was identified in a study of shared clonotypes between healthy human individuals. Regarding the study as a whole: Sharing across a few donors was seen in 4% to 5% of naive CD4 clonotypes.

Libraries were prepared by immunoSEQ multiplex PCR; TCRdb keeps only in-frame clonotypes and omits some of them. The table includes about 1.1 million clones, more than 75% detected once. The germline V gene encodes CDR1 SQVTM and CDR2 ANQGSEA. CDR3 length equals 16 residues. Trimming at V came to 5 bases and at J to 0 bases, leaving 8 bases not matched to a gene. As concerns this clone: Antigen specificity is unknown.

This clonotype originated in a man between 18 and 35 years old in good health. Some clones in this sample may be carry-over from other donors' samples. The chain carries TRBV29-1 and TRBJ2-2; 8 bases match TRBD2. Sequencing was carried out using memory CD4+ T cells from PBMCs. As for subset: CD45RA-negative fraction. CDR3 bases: TGCAGCGTTTTACTAGCGGAGTACGCGAACACCGGGGAGCTGTTTTTT. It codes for CSVLLAEYANTGELFF.